What follows is one TCR beta chain and its context. Its specificity is not known. Germline-derived CDR1 and CDR2 are MNHEY and SVGAGI. The CDR3 has 16 amino acids. The V end was cut by 0 bases, the J end by 2 bases, with 11 bases between. This specimen belongs to a study of cytomegalovirus exposure and HLA in healthy donors. Overall study: Earlier, 95 million to 120 million unique TCR beta sequences were recovered from around 190 million T cells by an analysis. Whole-study results and caveats: While the bulk of TCR sequences proved rare, some public TCRs turned up in many donors. An analysis was carried out later, and it reportedly showed fewer N-insertions in an Asian-associated ancestry cluster than the approximately 670-donor mean.

Each of the donors was a healthy bone marrow donor. Primers included in the PCR were 60 Vbeta and 13 Jbeta primers. The protocol was immunoSEQ multiplex PCR, while the TCRdb copy is restricted to in-frame clones and leaves out a portion. The sample records under 200,000 clones, 60% to 85% being singletons. The J gene is TRBJ1-3, the V gene TRBV6-5, with D possibly being TRBD1 (6 bases). The TCR sequence derives from a man aged 45-65 years in good health and CMV-seropositive. The sample was PBMCs. The CDR3 DNA reads as TGTGCCAGCAGTTACTCGAAACAGGGTGCTGGAAACACCATATATTTT. It encodes CASSYSKQGAGNTIYF.